Presented here are 20 T cell receptor beta chains from one specimen sequenced in a study of T cells in localized non-small cell lung cancer. TCRdb keeps only in-frame clones here, not all; method: immunoSEQ multiplex PCR. Of just under 20,000 clones in the sample, 75% to 90% were seen once. Material: peripheral blood, obtained before any cancer treatment. All receptors come from a man aged 35 to 69 with stage I lung adenocarcinoma.

V gene TRBV18 combines with J gene TRBJ2-1; 8 bases are a match to TRBD1. The CDR3 loop spans 15 amino acids. Trimming at V came to 0 bases and at J to 9 bases, leaving 7 bases not matched to a gene. Germline CDR1 reads KGHSH; CDR2 reads LQKENI. The DNA of the CDR3 is TGTGCCAGCTCACCACCGGGACAGGTTTGGGGTGAGCAGTTCTTC. This sequence encodes CASSPPGQVWGEQFF.

A note on this clone: Germline and junction disagree at one end, which may indicate a read error. This sample also contains other DNA sequences that code for the same CDR3. The chain has TRBV15 and TRBJ2-5; a weak D match, TRBD1 (6 bases). The CDR3 contains 15 residues. Germline loops: CDR1 LNHNV, CDR2 YYDKDF (reference sequence). CDR3 sequence (DNA): TGTGCCACCAGTAGAGGGGGTGGCGAACAAGAGACCCAGTACTTC. It specifies CATSRGGGEQETQYF.

This clone showed up just once. The chain is built from TRBV6-1 and TRBJ1-2; D is uncertain. CDR1 is MNHNS and CDR2 is SASEGT in the germline V gene. V lost 3 bases, J lost 7 bases, and 18 bases lay in between. The CDR3 is 15 amino acids. The CDR3 sequence: CASSEGLTLHSGYTF. The CDR3 coding sequence is TGTGCCAGCAGTGAGGGCCTAACGCTACACTCTGGCTACACCTTC.

The chain has TRBV27 and TRBJ2-7; no firm D call. The CDR3 sequence is 12 residues long. The ends were cut back, 6 bases at V and 2 bases at J, with 8 bases in the middle. CDR1 is MNHEY, CDR2 SMNVEV, per germline (reference sequence). CDR3 DNA: TGTGCCAGCAGACTGACTCCCTACGAGCAGTACTTC. Translation: CASRLTPYEQYF.

This clone was counted only a few times. The genes are TRBV7-2 and TRBJ2-1, with 8 bases matching TRBD1. The length of the CDR3 is 16 residues. V shed 0 bases, J shed 7 bases, and the junction held 8 bases outside the gene matches. The germline gives CDR1 SGHTA, CDR2 FQGNSA. CDR3 DNA sequence: TGTGCCAGCAGCTTAGCGCGCACAGGGGGTACTAATGAGCAGTTCTTC. This gives the protein CASSLARTGGTNEQFF.

The chain links TRBV18 to TRBJ2-2; 9 bases align to TRBD1. In germline, CDR1 is KGHSH, CDR2 LQKENI. The V segment lost 8 bases and the J segment 3 bases; nucleotides outside the gene matches: 4. CDR3 length equals 14 residues. The CDR3 is CASNRDRDTGELFF. CDR3 nucleotide sequence: TGTGCCAGCAACCGGGACAGGGACACCGGGGAGCTGTTTTTT.

The rearrangement joins TRBV19 to TRBJ2-3; the D gene could be TRBD1 or TRBD2 (5 bases each). Trimming stripped 6 bases from V and 4 bases from J, with 20 bases between. Germline CDR1 and CDR2: LNHDA and SQIVND (reference sequence). This CDR3 spans 16 amino acids. The CDR3 region is CASRREGTRNADTQYF. The CDR3 nucleotides are TGTGCCAGTAGGAGGGAAGGGACCCGAAACGCAGATACGCAGTATTTT.

The rearrangement links TRBV19 to TRBJ2-7, with 7 nucleotides matching TRBD1. Germline V gene lookup returns CDR1 LNHDA and CDR2 SQIVND (reference sequence). This CDR3 comprises 12 residues. The V segment lost 6 bases and the J segment 6 bases; nucleotides outside the gene matches: 5. This chain's CDR3 is CASRIQGSEQYF. CDR3 nucleotides: TGTGCCAGTAGGATACAGGGGAGCGAGCAGTACTTC.

J is TRBJ2-1 and V is TRBV19; 8 bases fit TRBD2. Unmatched junction bases numbered 7, after V lost 3 bases and J lost 6 bases. CDR3 length: 15 residues. Germline V lookup: CDR1 LNHDA, CDR2 SQIVND (reference sequence). In DNA, the CDR3 is TGTGCCAGTAGTATGAGGCGGGGGGCCGGCAATGAGCAGTTCTTC. This codes for CASSMRRGAGNEQFF.

This clone was recorded only once. The chain couples TRBV7-2 to TRBJ1-1; tentative D call: TRBD1 (5 bases). The V end lost 5 bases, the J end lost 4 bases, and 14 bases lay between the germline ends. CDR1 is SGHTA and CDR2 is FQGNSA in the germline V gene. The CDR3 is 14 amino acids. The CDR3 protein is CASSRGRGSTEAFF. The CDR3 DNA sequence: TGTGCCAGCAGCCGGGGGAGAGGGAGCACTGAAGCTTTCTTT. Full variable domain (missing parts from reference TRBV7-2 and TRBJ1-1): GAGVSQSPSNKVTEKGKDVELRCDPISGHTALYWYRQSLGQGLEFLIYFQGNSAPDKSGLPSDRFSAERTGGSVSTLTIQRTQQEDSAVYLCASSRGRGSTEAFFGQGTRLTVV.

Regarding this clone: One end of the junction is discordant with germline, which a read error may explain. The same CDR3 arises from other DNA sequences in this sample as well. CDR3 region: CAWSVGRTGNTIYF. Written as DNA, the CDR3 is TGTGCCTGGAGTGTAGGGCGGACTGGAAACACTATATATTTT. V and J are TRBV30 and TRBJ1-3; D not certain. This CDR3 has 14 amino acids. Germline assignment: CDR1 GTSNPN and CDR2 SVGIG (reference sequence). Filled out from reference TRBV30 and TRBJ1-3, the complete variable domain reads SQTIHQWPATLVQPVGSPLSLECTVEGTSNPNLYWYRQAAGRGLQLLFYSVGIGQISSEVPQNLSASRPQDRQFILSSKKLLLSDSGFYLCAWSVGRTGNTIYFGEGSWLTVV.

This sequence joins TRBV7-5 and TRBJ2-1; the table assigns TRBD2, which was not confirmed against the DNA. TRBV7-5 is marked as a pseudogene. This CDR3 comprises 15 residues. This chain's CDR3 is CARSLFRDFYNEQFF. The CDR3 nucleotides are TGTGCCAGAAGCTTATTTAGGGACTTCTACAATGAGCAGTTCTTC.

The chain links TRBV28 to TRBJ1-4; no clear D gene. The germline CDR1 and CDR2 sequences are MDHEN and SYDVKM. Trimming shortened V by 3 bases and J by 5 bases, and 10 bases separated the two germline ends. There are 14 residues in the CDR3. CDR3 sequence reads: CASSFDGLNEKLFF. The CDR3 nucleotides read TGTGCCAGCAGTTTTGACGGATTAAATGAAAAACTGTTTTTT.

The genes are TRBV10-2 and TRBJ2-3, with 11 bases lining up with TRBD2. This CDR3 is 16 amino acids long. CDR1 and CDR2 (germline): WSHSY, SAAADI. V shed 7 bases, J shed 4 bases, and the junction held 10 bases outside the gene matches. The CDR3 nucleotides are TGCGCCAGCAAATTAGCGGGGGGGTTTATAGCAGATACGCAGTATTTT. Its protein is CASKLAGGFIADTQYF.

This clone was counted a few times. The rearrangement links TRBV30 to TRBJ2-7; 9 bases line up with TRBD2. From germline, CDR1 is GTSNPN and CDR2 SVGIG (reference sequence). With 3 bases clipped from V and 2 bases from J, the junction kept 5 bases outside the gene matches. The CDR3 has 14 residues. The CDR3 nucleotides read TGTGCCTGGAGGGAGACTAGCGGAACCTACGAGCAGTACTTC. Protein product: CAWRETSGTYEQYF.

To note about this clone: Additional DNA sequences in this sample encode the identical CDR3. The rearrangement links TRBV11-3 to TRBJ1-1; no clear D gene. Per the germline V gene, CDR1 is SGHNT and CDR2 is YENEEA. This CDR3 is built from 13 residues. Trimming removed 5 bases at V and 1 base at J, with 8 bases between. CDR3 sequence reads: CASSPRGNTEAFF. CDR3 coding DNA: TGTGCCAGCAGCCCCCGCGGGAACACTGAAGCTTTCTTT.

This rearrangement joins TRBV18 to TRBJ2-4; 7 bases agree with TRBD1. The ends lost 3 bases at V and 12 bases at J; junction bases unmatched: 2. Looked up from germline, CDR1 is KGHSH and CDR2 is LQKENI. CDR3 size: 11 residues. CDR3 DNA sequence: TGTGCCAGCTCACCCGGGACAGATCAGTACTTC. This encodes CASSPGTDQYF.

The V gene is TRBV19, the J gene TRBJ2-1; no firm D call. V dropped 4 bases and J dropped 3 bases, with 10 bases sitting between them. CDR1 and CDR2 from the germline V gene are LNHDA and SQIVND (reference sequence). CDR3 length equals 14 residues. In nucleotides, the CDR3 is TGTGCCAGTAGTAGGGCTAGTATCTACAATGAGCAGTTCTTC. Translation gives CASSRASIYNEQFF.

CDR3 DNA: TGTGCCAGCAGACCCACAGGGTATGCCCTCCTGGGCTACACCTTC. Its translation is CASRPTGYALLGYTF. The genes are TRBV28 and TRBJ1-2, with D perhaps TRBD1 (6 bases). The V gene's germline CDR1 is MDHEN and CDR2 SYDVKM. CDR3 length equals 15 residues. Trimming removed 6 bases at V and 8 bases at J, with 22 bases between.

The chain uses TRBV29-1 and TRBJ2-3; D not resolved. Looked up from germline, CDR1 is SQVTM and CDR2 is ANQGSEA. Trimming pared 6 bases from V and 4 bases from J, leaving 5 bases between. The CDR3 is 10 amino acids. The CDR3 nucleotides are TGCAGCGTAGGATCAGATACGCAGTATTTT. Amino acids: CSVGSDTQYF.